The 23 T cell receptor beta chains presented below share a single source sample, sequenced in a study of blood T cell repertoires in COVID-19. The method was immunoSEQ multiplex PCR; TCRdb's version includes in-frame clones alone and lacks a portion of them. This table has some 240,000 clones, around 85% appearing once. Sequencing input: PBMCs or T cells enriched from blood (not recorded which). These receptor sequences come from a woman in her thirties or forties with acute COVID-19.

This chain connects TRBV5-1 to TRBJ1-2; D is possibly TRBD1 (5 bases). V was shortened by 1 base and J by 3 bases, with 7 bases between the two germline ends. Germline CDR1 SGHRS, CDR2 YFSETQ. This CDR3 spans 13 amino acids. Written as DNA, the CDR3 is TGCGCCAGCAGCTTGCGGGGGGACTATGGCTACACCTTC. It specifies CASSLRGDYGYTF.

This clone appeared a single time. The V gene is TRBV2, the J gene TRBJ2-3, with TRBD2 matching over 7 bases. Trimming removed 5 bases from V and 7 bases from J; junction bases left unmatched: 9. The CDR3 runs 14 residues. Germline V gene lookup returns CDR1 SNHLY and CDR2 FYNNEI. The CDR3 loop reads CASSYGLVGHTQYF. The DNA of the CDR3 is TGTGCCAGCAGTTACGGACTAGTGGGACATACGCAGTATTTT.

The chain employs TRBV5-4 and TRBJ2-3, with D possibly being TRBD2 (5 bases). CDR3 length equals 14 residues. Per germline, CDR1 SGHNT and CDR2 YYREEE (reference sequence). V lost 5 bases to trimming and J lost 8 bases, with 18 bases between them. CDR3 sequence reads: CASSLGHREGTQYF. CDR3 DNA: TGTGCCAGCAGTCTGGGCCATAGAGAGGGTACGCAGTATTTT. Full variable domain (rest looked up from reference TRBV5-4 and TRBJ2-3): ETGVTQSPTHLIKTRGQQVTLRCSSQSGHNTVSWYQQALGQGPQFIFQYYREEENGRGNFPPRFSGLQFPNYSSELNVNALELDDSALYLCASSLGHREGTQYFGPGTRLTVL.

This clone was observed a handful of times. The same CDR3 arises from other DNA sequences in this sample as well. The V call is TRBV4-1, the J call TRBJ2-3, with a possible D match to TRBD2 (6 bases). Trimming took 4 bases from V and 2 from J, leaving 10 bases between them. Germline CDR1 is MGHRA and CDR2 is YSYEKL. The CDR3 has 14 amino acids. Here the CDR3 reads CASSPGLLTDTQYF. The CDR3 DNA sequence: TGCGCCAGCAGCCCGGGACTCCTCACAGATACGCAGTATTTT.

In this sample, this clone turned up a few times. The rearrangement links TRBV19 to TRBJ2-7; D is unclear. The V end lost 3 bases, the J end lost 0 bases, and 9 bases lay between the germline ends. Germline V lookup: CDR1 LNHDA, CDR2 SQIVND (reference sequence). The CDR3 has 14 amino acids. The CDR3: CASSIEADSYEQYF. CDR3 in DNA: TGTGCCAGTAGTATCGAGGCAGACTCCTACGAGCAGTACTTC.

V and J are TRBV5-1 and TRBJ2-3, with D maybe TRBD2 (5 bases). The ends were cut back, 5 bases at V and 1 base at J, with 11 bases in the middle. CDR3 size: 14 residues. Germline V CDR1 and CDR2: SGHRS, YFSETQ. The DNA for the CDR3 is TGCGCCAGCAGTATTTCCGGGGGCACAGATACGCAGTATTTT. It encodes CASSISGGTDTQYF. Variable domain in full (rest from reference TRBV5-1 and TRBJ2-3): KAGVTQTPRYLIKTRGQQVTLSCSPISGHRSVSWYQQTPGQGLQFLFEYFSETQRNKGNFPGRFSGRQFSNSRSEMNVSTLELGDSALYLCASSISGGTDTQYFGPGTRLTVL.

This CDR3 is CASSTLAGANNEQFF. The CDR3 bases are TGCGCCAGCAGCACCTTAGCGGGCGCAAACAATGAGCAGTTCTTC. V is TRBV5-1 and J is TRBJ2-1; the match to TRBD2 covers 7 bases. Losses at the gene ends were 4 bases for V and 5 bases for J; bases not matched to a gene: 9. The CDR3 has 15 residues. Germline V gene data show CDR1 as SGHRS and CDR2 as YFSETQ. The entire variable domain, with the rest obtained from reference TRBV5-1 and TRBJ2-1, is as follows: KAGVTQTPRYLIKTRGQQVTLSCSPISGHRSVSWYQQTPGQGLQFLFEYFSETQRNKGNFPGRFSGRQFSNSRSEMNVSTLELGDSALYLCASSTLAGANNEQFFGPGTRLTVL.

The chain is built from TRBV19 and TRBJ2-5; 9 nucleotides match TRBD2. J lost 7 bases, V lost 8 bases, and 8 bases had no gene match. Germline V gene data show CDR1 as LNHDA and CDR2 as SQIVND (reference sequence). The CDR3 is 13 amino acids. The CDR3 nucleotides read TGTGCCAGTCATCATAGCGGGAGTCCGACCCAGTACTTC. Its protein product is CASHHSGSPTQYF.

The rearrangement uses TRBV11-3 and TRBJ2-7; D uncertain. V gave up 5 bases and J gave up 6 bases, with 14 bases separating them. CDR1 is SGHNT, CDR2 YENEEA, per germline. The CDR3 has 13 amino acids. For the CDR3, the DNA is TGTGCCAGCAGCCAAATTCCGGGTGGCGAGCAGTACTTC. Its translation is CASSQIPGGEQYF.

CDR3 residues: CASTPRQGADQPQHF. CDR3 nucleotide sequence: TGTGCCAGTACCCCGAGGCAGGGGGCAGACCAGCCCCAGCATTTT. This sequence joins TRBV19 and TRBJ1-5, with 8 bases identical to TRBD1. V dropped 7 bases and J dropped 7; count of bases not matched to a gene: 12. The CDR3 totals 15 residues. CDR1 and CDR2 from the germline V gene are LNHDA and SQIVND (reference sequence).

The sample holds a few counts of this clone. The CDR3 loop reads CASMRSGSWRETQYF. CDR3 nucleotide sequence: TGTGCCAGCATGAGGAGCGGGAGTTGGCGAGAGACCCAGTACTTC. The chain links TRBV2 to TRBJ2-5; 8 bases map to TRBD2. V dropped 7 bases and J dropped 4; count of bases not matched to a gene: 11. The germline V gene has CDR1 SNHLY and CDR2 FYNNEI. The CDR3 is made up of 15 amino acids.

This clone occurred once. The V gene is TRBV30, the J gene TRBJ2-3; TRBD2 matches at 9 bases. CDR1 and CDR2 from the germline V gene are GTSNPN and SVGIG (reference sequence). Trimming at V came to 4 bases and at J to 7 bases, leaving 12 bases not matched to a gene. This CDR3 comprises 15 residues. CDR3 sequence: CAWTGLADLLNTQYF. CDR3 DNA sequence: TGTGCCTGGACGGGACTAGCAGATTTACTGAATACGCAGTATTTT.

The chain carries TRBV29-1 and TRBJ2-7; TRBD2 matches at 13 bases. Losses at the gene ends were 2 bases for V and 7 bases for J; bases not matched to a gene: 5. This CDR3 spans 14 amino acids. CDR1 is SQVTM and CDR2 is ANQGSEA in the germline V gene. The CDR3 loop is CSVELLAGGREQYF. The CDR3 DNA reads as TGCAGCGTTGAACTACTAGCGGGAGGGAGAGAGCAGTACTTC.

The CDR3 DNA reads as TGTGCCAGCAGCATTTTACAGGCTCGCGGCTACACCTTC. It is translated as CASSILQARGYTF. This chain joins TRBV3-1 (or the pseudogene TRBV3-2) and TRBJ1-2, with D possibly being TRBD1 (5 bases). Between the trimmed V and J ends, which lost 5 bases and 8 bases, there was a span of 15 bases. Germline CDR1 LGHDT, CDR2 YNNKEL (reference sequence). The CDR3 loop spans 13 amino acids.

The genes are TRBV30 and TRBJ1-6; D is possibly TRBD1 (6 bases). The CDR3 loop spans 14 amino acids. The V gene lost 4 bases and the J gene lost 9 bases, with 16 bases spanning the gap. The germline CDR1 and CDR2 sequences are GTSNPN and SVGIG (reference sequence). DNA of the CDR3: TGTGCCTGGACCGGGGGGCAGGGAAGTTCACCCCTCCACTTT. Translation: CAWTGGQGSSPLHF.

Concerning this clone itself: An end of the junction differs from the germline gene, which may be a read error. The chain uses TRBV7-7 and TRBJ2-1, with 7 bases lining up with TRBD2. The germline CDR1 and CDR2 sequences are SSHAT and FNYEAQ (reference sequence). There are 13 residues in the CDR3. Written as DNA, the CDR3 is TGTGCTAGCAGTACGGGAGGTGACAATGAGCAGTTCTTC. Translating gives CASSTGGDNEQFF.

The V and J genes are TRBV7-2 and TRBJ1-2; D unclear. The CDR3 is 16 amino acids. V gave up 2 bases and J gave up 0 bases, with 13 bases separating them. The germline V gene has CDR1 SGHTA and CDR2 FQGNSA. CDR3 nucleotides: TGTGCCAGCAGCTTACAGGCGCAGGCTGCTAACTATGGCTACACCTTC. This codes for CASSLQAQAANYGYTF.

This rearrangement joins TRBV6-1 to TRBJ1-2, with TRBD1 as a possible D gene (6 bases). This CDR3 is 18 amino acids long. CDR1 is MNHNS and CDR2 is SASEGT in the germline V gene. V shed 2 bases and J shed 4 bases, with 23 bases lying between them. Here the CDR3 DNA reads TGTGCCAGCAGTGAACCGGTATTGGGGACAAAATCTTTCTATGGCTACACCTTC. Translating it yields CASSEPVLGTKSFYGYTF.

V and J are TRBV5-1 and TRBJ2-2; 10 nucleotides align to TRBD2. CDR1 is SGHRS and CDR2 is YFSETQ in the germline V gene. The CDR3 length is 19 residues. The V segment lost 0 bases and the J segment 5 bases; nucleotides outside the gene matches: 13. The DNA for the CDR3 is TGCGCCAGCAGCTTGGACCTTGGAGCGGGAGGGCTTGTTACCGGGGAGCTGTTTTTT. It translates to CASSLDLGAGGLVTGELFF.

The chain employs TRBV2 and TRBJ2-1; 8 nucleotides line up with TRBD2. The V gene's germline CDR1 is SNHLY and CDR2 FYNNEI. This CDR3 comprises 13 residues. The junction had 10 bases not matched to a gene; V was cut back by 6 bases and J by 12 bases. This CDR3 is CASRATPGGGQFF. For the CDR3, the DNA is TGTGCCAGCAGAGCTACCCCGGGAGGGGGGCAGTTCTTC.

The chain has TRBV10-2 and TRBJ2-5, with no clear D. The CDR3 sequence is 14 residues long. Trimming pared 3 bases from V and 3 bases from J, leaving 11 bases between. The germline V gene encodes CDR1 WSHSY and CDR2 SAAADI. For the CDR3, the DNA is TGCGCCAGCAGTGAAGCACAGCTTAAAGAGACCCAGTACTTC. This encodes CASSEAQLKETQYF.

J is TRBJ2-7 and V is TRBV6-5, with 10 bases aligning to TRBD2. Germline V CDR1 and CDR2: MNHEY, SVGAGI. The CDR3 runs 15 residues. The ends lost 0 bases at V and 4 bases at J; junction bases unmatched: 3. The CDR3 sequence is CASSYSGLAVYEQYF. The CDR3 nucleotides read TGTGCCAGCAGTTACTCAGGACTAGCGGTTTACGAGCAGTACTTC.

The chain couples TRBV18 to TRBJ1-2; no definite D call. There are 15 residues in the CDR3. Trimming removed 1 base from V and 0 bases from J, with 9 bases in between. Per germline, CDR1 KGHSH and CDR2 LQKENI. As DNA, the CDR3 is TGTGCCAGCTCACCACTGCCGGGAGCTAACTATGGCTACACCTTC. This encodes CASSPLPGANYGYTF.